The clone carrying this T cell receptor (beta chain) occurred many times. Its antigen remains unidentified. This sample was taken from a study of T cell repertoires in cytomegalovirus infection. Overall study findings and caveats: Accumulated public TCR beta family frequency recognized individuals carrying CMV together with the relevant HLA.

This CDR3 region has 14 residues. V lost 6 bases and J lost 1; bases outside the gene matches: 1. Germline values: CDR1 SEHNR, CDR2 FQNEAQ (reference sequence). TCRdb independently ran MiXCR on the reads; one entry per CDR3 protein. This sample has about 110,000 distinct CDR3 sequences, with 10% found just once. Sequencing used PBMCs, sequenced either directly or after in vitro stimulation (not recorded which). The chain couples TRBV7-9 to TRBJ1-1; 11 bases line up with TRBD1. The sequence derives from a human donor in good health (CMV status not recorded). Some clones in this sample may be carry-over from other donors' samples. CDR3 loop: CASRDRGRNTEAFF. The CDR3 region has the DNA TGTGCCAGCAGGGACAGGGGGCGGAACACTGAAGCTTTCTTT.